This T cell receptor beta chain originates from a study of T cells after yellow fever vaccination. General study results and limits: Clonotypes found in both CD4 and CD8 compartments made up a small share. Most primary-vaccination clones reappeared after the booster (approximately 95% CD4, 75% to 90% CD8). Sorted repertoires could include abundant contaminating clonotypes from bulk cells.

This clonotype was seen many times. Production of TCR cDNA was by 5'RACE template switching, which also added a universal primer site and UMIs. TCRdb reprocessed the 5' RACE reads via MiXCR and lists one record per CDR3 protein. The table records approximately 85,000 distinct CDR3 sequences, 13% of them present only once. Germline lookup yields CDR1 MNHEY and CDR2 SMNVEV (reference sequence). With 2 bases clipped from V and 7 bases from J, the junction kept 12 bases outside the gene matches. The CDR3 is made up of 16 amino acids. The chain is built from TRBV27 and TRBJ2-3, with TRBD2 matching over 7 bases. The source was CD8+ T cells not binding an NS4B(214-222) dextramer, sorted from PBMCs, collected approximately 22 days after the first yellow fever vaccination. The sequence was obtained from a man aged 18 to 29 who received the YFV17D yellow fever vaccine. The CDR3 region has the DNA TGTGCCAGCAGTTTAATCGGTCGGCTAGCGGCTAATACGCAGTATTTT. Amino acids: CASSLIGRLAANTQYF.